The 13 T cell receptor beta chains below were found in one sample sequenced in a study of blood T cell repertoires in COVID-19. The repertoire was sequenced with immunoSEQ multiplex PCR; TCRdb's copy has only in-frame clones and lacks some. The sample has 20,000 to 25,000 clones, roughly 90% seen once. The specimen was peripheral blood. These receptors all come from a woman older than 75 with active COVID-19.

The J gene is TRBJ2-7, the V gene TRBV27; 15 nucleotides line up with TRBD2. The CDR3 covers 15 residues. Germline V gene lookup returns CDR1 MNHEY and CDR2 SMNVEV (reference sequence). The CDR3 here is CSGPEGLAGGGEQYF. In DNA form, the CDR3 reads TGTTCAGGTCCTGAGGGACTAGCGGGGGGAGGGGAGCAGTACTTC.

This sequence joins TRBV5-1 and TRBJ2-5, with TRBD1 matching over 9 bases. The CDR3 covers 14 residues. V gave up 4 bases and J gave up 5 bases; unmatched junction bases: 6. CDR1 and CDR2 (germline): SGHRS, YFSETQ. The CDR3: CASSTSGQGETQYF. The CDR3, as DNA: TGCGCCAGCAGCACCAGCGGACAGGGGGAGACCCAGTACTTC.

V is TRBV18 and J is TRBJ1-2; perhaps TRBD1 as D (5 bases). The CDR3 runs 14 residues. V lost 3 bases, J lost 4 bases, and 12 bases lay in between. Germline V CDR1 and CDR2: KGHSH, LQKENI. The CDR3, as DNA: TGTGCCAGCTCACCCCCACAGGACGCCTATGGCTACACCTTC. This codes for CASSPPQDAYGYTF.

The CDR3 is CASSAGGVPGIGKRAEAFF. CDR3 sequence (DNA): TGTGCCAGCAGCGCCGGAGGGGTCCCGGGGATTGGCAAACGCGCTGAAGCTTTCTTT. The chain links TRBV9 to TRBJ1-1; possible D gene TRBD1, 5 bases. The CDR3 loop spans 19 amino acids. V gave up 3 bases and J gave up 6 bases, with 30 bases separating them. Germline-derived CDR1 and CDR2 are SGDLS and YYNGEE.

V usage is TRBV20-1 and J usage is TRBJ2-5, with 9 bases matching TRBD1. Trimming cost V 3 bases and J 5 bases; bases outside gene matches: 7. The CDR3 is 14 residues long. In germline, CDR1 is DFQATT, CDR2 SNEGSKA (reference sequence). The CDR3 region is CSASVQGAGETQYF. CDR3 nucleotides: TGCAGTGCTAGTGTACAGGGGGCGGGGGAGACCCAGTACTTC.

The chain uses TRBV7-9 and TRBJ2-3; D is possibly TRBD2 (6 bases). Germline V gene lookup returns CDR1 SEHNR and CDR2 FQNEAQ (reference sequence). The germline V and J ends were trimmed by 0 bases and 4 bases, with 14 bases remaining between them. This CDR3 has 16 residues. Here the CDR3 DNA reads TGTGCCAGCAGCTTAGCGGGGGGAAGGAGCGCAGATACGCAGTATTTT. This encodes CASSLAGGRSADTQYF.

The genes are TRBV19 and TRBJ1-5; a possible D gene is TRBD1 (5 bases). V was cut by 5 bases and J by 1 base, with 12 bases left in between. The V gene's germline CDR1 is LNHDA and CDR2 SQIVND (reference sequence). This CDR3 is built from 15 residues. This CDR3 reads CASSSTEGSNQPQHF. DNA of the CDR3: TGTGCCAGTAGTTCGACAGAAGGGAGCAATCAGCCCCAGCATTTT.

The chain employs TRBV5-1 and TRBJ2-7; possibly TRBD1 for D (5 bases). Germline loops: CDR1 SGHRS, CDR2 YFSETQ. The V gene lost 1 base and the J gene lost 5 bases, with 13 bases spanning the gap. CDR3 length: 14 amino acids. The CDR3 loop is CASSLSQGSHEQYF. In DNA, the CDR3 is TGCGCCAGCAGCTTGAGCCAGGGCAGCCACGAGCAGTACTTC.

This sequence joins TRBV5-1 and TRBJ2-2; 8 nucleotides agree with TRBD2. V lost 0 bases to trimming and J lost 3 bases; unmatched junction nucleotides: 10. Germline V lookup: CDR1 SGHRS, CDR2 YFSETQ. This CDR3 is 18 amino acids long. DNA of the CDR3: TGCGCCAGCAGCTTGGTCCCAGCGGGGGCGGGGGACACCGGGGAGCTGTTTTTT. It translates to CASSLVPAGAGDTGELFF. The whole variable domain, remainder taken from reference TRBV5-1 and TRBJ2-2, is KAGVTQTPRYLIKTRGQQVTLSCSPISGHRSVSWYQQTPGQGLQFLFEYFSETQRNKGNFPGRFSGRQFSNSRSEMNVSTLELGDSALYLCASSLVPAGAGDTGELFFGEGSRLTVL.

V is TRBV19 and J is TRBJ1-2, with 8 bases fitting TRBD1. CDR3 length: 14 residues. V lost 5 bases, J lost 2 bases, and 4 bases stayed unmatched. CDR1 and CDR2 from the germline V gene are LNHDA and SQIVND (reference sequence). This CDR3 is CASSPGQGNYGYTF. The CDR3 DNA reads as TGTGCCAGTAGTCCCGGACAGGGAAACTATGGCTACACCTTC.

DNA of the CDR3: TGTGCCAGCAGTTCCCCGACAGGATCCCACCTCTCTGGGGCCAACGTCCTGACTTTC. Its protein product is CASSSPTGSHLSGANVLTF. The V and J genes are TRBV6-2 or TRBV6-3 and TRBJ2-6, with D tentatively TRBD1 (6 bases). The CDR3 extends over 19 amino acids. Germline-derived CDR1 and CDR2 are MNHEY and SVGEGT. Trimming removed 4 bases at V and 0 bases at J, with 19 bases between.

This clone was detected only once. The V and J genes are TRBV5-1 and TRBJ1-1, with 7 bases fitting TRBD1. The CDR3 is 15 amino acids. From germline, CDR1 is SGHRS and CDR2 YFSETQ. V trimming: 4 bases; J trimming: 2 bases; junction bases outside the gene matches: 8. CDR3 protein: CASSPPEGANTEAFF. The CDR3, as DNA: TGCGCCAGCAGCCCACCCGAGGGGGCCAACACTGAAGCTTTCTTT.

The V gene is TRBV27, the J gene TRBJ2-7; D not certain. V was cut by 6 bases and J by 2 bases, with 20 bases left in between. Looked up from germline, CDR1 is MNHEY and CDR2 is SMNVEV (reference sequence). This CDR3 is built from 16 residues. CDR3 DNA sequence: TGTGCCAGCAGCCCCAATCCCCTCCGACTGACCTACGAGCAGTACTTC. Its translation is CASSPNPLRLTYEQYF.